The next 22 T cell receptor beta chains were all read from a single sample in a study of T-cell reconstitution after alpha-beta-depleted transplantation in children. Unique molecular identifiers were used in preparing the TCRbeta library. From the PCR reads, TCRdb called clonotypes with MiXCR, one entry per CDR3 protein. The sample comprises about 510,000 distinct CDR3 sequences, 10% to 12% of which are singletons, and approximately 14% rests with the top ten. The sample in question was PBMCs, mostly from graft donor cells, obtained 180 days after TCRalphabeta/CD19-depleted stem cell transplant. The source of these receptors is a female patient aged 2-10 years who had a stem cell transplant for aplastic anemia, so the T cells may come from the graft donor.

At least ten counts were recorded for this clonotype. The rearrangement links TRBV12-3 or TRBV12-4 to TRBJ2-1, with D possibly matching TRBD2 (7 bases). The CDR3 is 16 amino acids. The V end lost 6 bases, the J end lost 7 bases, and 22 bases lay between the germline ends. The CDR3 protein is CASRGGARDGGNEQFF. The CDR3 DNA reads TGTGCCAGCAGAGGGGGTGCACGGGACGGGGGGAATGAGCAGTTCTTC.

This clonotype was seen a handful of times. This CDR3 is CASSLAGNPYEQYF. As DNA, the CDR3 is TGTGCCAGCAGCTTAGCGGGGAACCCCTACGAGCAGTACTTC. The chain recombines TRBV7-6 with TRBJ2-7; D not resolved. V was cut by 0 bases and J by 2 bases, with 8 bases left in between. Germline CDR1 SGHVS, CDR2 FNYEAQ. The CDR3 length is 14 residues.

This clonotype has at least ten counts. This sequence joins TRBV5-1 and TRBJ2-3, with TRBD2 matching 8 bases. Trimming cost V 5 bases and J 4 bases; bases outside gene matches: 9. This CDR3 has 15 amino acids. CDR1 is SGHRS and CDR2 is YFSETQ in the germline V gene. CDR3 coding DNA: TGCGCCAGCAGTTCCGGGACTAGGGTTTCAGATACGCAGTATTTT. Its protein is CASSSGTRVSDTQYF.

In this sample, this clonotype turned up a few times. The CDR3 nucleotides are TGCGCCAGCAGCTTCCCGGGAGCGGATGAGCAGTTCTTC. Translation: CASSFPGADEQFF. The genes are TRBV5-1 and TRBJ2-1; D might be TRBD2 (6 bases). The germline V gene encodes CDR1 SGHRS and CDR2 YFSETQ. The CDR3 length is 13 residues. Between the trimmed V and J ends, which lost 2 bases and 8 bases, there was a span of 11 bases. The whole variable domain, filled in from reference TRBV5-1 and TRBJ2-1, reads KAGVTQTPRYLIKTRGQQVTLSCSPISGHRSVSWYQQTPGQGLQFLFEYFSETQRNKGNFPGRFSGRQFSNSRSEMNVSTLELGDSALYLCASSFPGADEQFFGPGTRLTVL.

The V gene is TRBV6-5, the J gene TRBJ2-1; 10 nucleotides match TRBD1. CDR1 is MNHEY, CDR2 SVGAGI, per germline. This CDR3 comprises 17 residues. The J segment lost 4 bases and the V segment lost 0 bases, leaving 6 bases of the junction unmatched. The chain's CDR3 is CASSYSFPGQGYNEQFF. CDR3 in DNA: TGTGCCAGCAGTTACTCCTTCCCGGGACAGGGGTACAATGAGCAGTTCTTC.

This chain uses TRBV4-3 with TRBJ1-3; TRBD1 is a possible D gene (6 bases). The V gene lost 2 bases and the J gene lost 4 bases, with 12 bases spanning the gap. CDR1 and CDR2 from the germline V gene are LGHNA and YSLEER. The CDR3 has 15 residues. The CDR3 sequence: CASSQSQGHGNTIYF. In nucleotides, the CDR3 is TGCGCCAGCAGCCAATCACAGGGTCACGGAAACACCATATATTTT.

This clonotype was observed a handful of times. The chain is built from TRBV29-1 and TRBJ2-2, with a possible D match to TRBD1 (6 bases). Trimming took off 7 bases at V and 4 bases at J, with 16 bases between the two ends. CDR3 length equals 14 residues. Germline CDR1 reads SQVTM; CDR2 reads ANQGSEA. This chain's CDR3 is CSASGTSSTGELFF. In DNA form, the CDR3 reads TGCAGCGCATCCGGGACAAGCAGCACCGGGGAGCTGTTTTTT.

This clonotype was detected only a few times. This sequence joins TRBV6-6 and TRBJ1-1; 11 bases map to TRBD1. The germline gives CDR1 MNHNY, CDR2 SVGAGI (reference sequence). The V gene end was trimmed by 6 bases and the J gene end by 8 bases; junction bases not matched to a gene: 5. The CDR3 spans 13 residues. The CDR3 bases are TGTGCCAGCAGCACTCGGACAGGGGGCGAAGCTTTCTTT. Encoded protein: CASSTRTGGEAFF.

CDR3 sequence (DNA): TGTGCCAGCAGTTTACTACAGGGAAGCGAAAAACTGTTTTTT. Residues: CASSLLQGSEKLFF. The V gene is TRBV27, the J gene TRBJ1-4; D perhaps matches TRBD1 (6 bases). The CDR3 has 14 amino acids. V was cut by 2 bases and J by 8 bases, with 12 bases left in between. The germline gives CDR1 MNHEY, CDR2 SMNVEV (reference sequence).

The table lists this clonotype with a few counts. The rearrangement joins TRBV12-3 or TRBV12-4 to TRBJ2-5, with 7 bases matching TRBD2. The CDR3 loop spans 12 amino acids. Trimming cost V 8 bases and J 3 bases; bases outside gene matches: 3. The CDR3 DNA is TGTGCCAGCGGGAGGGGAGAAGAGACCCAGTACTTC. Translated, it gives CASGRGEETQYF.

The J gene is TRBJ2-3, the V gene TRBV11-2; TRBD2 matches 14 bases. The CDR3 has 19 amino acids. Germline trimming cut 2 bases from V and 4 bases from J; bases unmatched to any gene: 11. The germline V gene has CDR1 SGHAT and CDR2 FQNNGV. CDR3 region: CASSLRAGLAGGLADTQYF. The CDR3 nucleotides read TGTGCCAGCAGCTTAAGGGCAGGACTAGCGGGAGGATTGGCAGATACGCAGTATTTT.

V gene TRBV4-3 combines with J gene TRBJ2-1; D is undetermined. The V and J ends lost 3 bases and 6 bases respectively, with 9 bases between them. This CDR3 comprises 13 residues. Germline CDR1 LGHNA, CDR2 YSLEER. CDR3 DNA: TGCGCCAGCAGCCAGAACAGCGTCAATGAGCAGTTCTTC. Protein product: CASSQNSVNEQFF.

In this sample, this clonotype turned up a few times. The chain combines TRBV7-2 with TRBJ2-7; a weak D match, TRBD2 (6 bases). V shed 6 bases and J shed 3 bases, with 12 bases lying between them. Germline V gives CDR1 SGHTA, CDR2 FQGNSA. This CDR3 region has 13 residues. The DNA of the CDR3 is TGTGCCAGCAGGCGGGACTCCTTCTACGAGCAGTACTTC. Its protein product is CASRRDSFYEQYF.

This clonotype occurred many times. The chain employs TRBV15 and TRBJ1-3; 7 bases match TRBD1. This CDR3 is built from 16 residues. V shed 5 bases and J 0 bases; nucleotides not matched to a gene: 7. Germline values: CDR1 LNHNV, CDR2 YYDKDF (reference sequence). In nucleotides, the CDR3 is TGTGCCACCAGCCTACCTTGGGACAGCTCTGGAAACACCATATATTTT. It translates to CATSLPWDSSGNTIYF.

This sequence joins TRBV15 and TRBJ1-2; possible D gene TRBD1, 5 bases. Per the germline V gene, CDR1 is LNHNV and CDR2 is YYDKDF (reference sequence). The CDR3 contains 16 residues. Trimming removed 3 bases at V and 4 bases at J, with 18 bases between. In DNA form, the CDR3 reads TGTGCCACCAGCAGTGGCCGGGGGATTCGGGGCTATGGCTACACCTTC. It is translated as CATSSGRGIRGYGYTF.

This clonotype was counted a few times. DNA for the CDR3: TGCAGTGCTAAGAGCCGGGACAGGGTTTTTTGGTTCGCTGAAGCTTTCTTT. Translated: CSAKSRDRVFWFAEAFF. This chain links TRBV20-1 with TRBJ1-1; 9 bases are shared with TRBD1. V dropped 4 bases and J dropped 6; count of bases not matched to a gene: 18. This CDR3 comprises 17 residues. CDR1 and CDR2 (germline): DFQATT, SNEGSKA (reference sequence).

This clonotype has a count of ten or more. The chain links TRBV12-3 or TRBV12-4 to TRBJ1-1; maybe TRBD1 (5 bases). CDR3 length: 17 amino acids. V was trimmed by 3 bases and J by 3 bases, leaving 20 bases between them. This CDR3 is CASSFWGPSDPYTEAFF. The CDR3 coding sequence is TGTGCCAGCAGTTTCTGGGGCCCCAGCGACCCCTACACTGAAGCTTTCTTT.

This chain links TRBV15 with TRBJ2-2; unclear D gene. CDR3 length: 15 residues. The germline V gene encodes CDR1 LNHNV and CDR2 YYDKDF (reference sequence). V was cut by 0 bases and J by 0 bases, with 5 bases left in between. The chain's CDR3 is CATSRDRSNTGELFF. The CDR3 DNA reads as TGTGCCACCAGCAGAGACCGGTCGAACACCGGGGAGCTGTTTTTT.

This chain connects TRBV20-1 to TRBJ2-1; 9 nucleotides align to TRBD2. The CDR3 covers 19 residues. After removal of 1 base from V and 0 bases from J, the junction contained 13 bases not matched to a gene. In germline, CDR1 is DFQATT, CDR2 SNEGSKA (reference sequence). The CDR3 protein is CSARVVSGRGRSSYNEQFF. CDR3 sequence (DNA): TGCAGTGCTAGAGTGGTTAGCGGGAGAGGTCGGAGCTCCTACAATGAGCAGTTCTTC.

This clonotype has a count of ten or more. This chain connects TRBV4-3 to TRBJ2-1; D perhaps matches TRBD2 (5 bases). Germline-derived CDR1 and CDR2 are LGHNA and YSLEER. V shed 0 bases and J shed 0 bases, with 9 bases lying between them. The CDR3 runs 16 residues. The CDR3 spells CASSQDGEPSYNEQFF. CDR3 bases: TGCGCCAGCAGCCAAGATGGGGAGCCCTCCTACAATGAGCAGTTCTTC.

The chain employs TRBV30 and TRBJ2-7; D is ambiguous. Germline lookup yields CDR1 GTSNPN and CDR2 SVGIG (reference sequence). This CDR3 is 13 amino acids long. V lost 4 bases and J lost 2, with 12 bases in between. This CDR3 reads CAWTLGPTYEQYF. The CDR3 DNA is TGTGCCTGGACTCTTGGGCCCACCTACGAGCAGTACTTC. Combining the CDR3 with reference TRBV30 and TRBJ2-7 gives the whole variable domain SQTIHQWPATLVQPVGSPLSLECTVEGTSNPNLYWYRQAAGRGLQLLFYSVGIGQISSEVPQNLSASRPQDRQFILSSKKLLLSDSGFYLCAWTLGPTYEQYFGPGTRLTVT.

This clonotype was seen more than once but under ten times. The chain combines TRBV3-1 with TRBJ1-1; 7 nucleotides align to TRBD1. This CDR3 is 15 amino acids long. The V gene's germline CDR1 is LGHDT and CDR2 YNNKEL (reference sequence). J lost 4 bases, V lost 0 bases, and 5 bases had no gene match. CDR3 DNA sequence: TGTGCCAGCAGCCAAGAGTGGACAGGAATCACTGAAGCTTTCTTT. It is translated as CASSQEWTGITEAFF. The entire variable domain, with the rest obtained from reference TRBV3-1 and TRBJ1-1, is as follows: DTAVSQTPKYLVTQMGNDKSIKCEQNLGHDTMYWYKQDSKKFLKIMFSYNNKELIINETVPNRFSPKSPDKAHLNLHINSLELGDSAVYFCASSQEWTGITEAFFGQGTRLTVV.